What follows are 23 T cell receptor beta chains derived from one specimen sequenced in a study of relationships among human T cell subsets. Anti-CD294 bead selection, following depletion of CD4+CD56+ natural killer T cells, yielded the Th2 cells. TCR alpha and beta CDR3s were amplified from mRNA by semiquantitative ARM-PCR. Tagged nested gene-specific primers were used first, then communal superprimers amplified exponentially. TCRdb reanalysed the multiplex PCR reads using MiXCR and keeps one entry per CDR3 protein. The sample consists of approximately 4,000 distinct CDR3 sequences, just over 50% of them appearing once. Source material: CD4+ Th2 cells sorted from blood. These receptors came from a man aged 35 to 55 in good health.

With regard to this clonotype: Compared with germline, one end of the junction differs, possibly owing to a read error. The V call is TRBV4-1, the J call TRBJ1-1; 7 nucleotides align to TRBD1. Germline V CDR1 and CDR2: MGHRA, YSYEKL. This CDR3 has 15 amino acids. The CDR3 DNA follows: TGTGCCAGCAGCCAACAAAGGACAGGGAACACTGAAGCTTTCTTT. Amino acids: CASSQQRTGNTEAFF.

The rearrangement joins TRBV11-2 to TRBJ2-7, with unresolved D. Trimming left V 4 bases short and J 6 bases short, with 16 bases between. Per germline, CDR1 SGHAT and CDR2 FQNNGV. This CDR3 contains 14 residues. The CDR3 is CASSSSSWGSEQYF. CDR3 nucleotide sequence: TGTGCCAGCAGCTCGAGCAGTTGGGGAAGCGAGCAGTACTTC.

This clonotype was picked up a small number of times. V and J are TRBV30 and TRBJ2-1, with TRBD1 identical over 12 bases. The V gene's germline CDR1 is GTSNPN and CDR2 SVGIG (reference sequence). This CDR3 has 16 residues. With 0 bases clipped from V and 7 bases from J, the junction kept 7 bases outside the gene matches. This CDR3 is CAWSVQGQGARNEQFF. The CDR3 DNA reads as TGTGCCTGGAGTGTCCAGGGACAGGGGGCTAGGAATGAGCAGTTCTTC.

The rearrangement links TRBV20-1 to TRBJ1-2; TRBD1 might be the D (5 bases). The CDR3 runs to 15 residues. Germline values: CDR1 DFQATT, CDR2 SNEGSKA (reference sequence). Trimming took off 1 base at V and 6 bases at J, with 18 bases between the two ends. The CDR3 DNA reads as TGCAGTGCTAGAGTCGGCTTTGGGGGGAGGGATGGCTACACCTTC. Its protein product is CSARVGFGGRDGYTF.

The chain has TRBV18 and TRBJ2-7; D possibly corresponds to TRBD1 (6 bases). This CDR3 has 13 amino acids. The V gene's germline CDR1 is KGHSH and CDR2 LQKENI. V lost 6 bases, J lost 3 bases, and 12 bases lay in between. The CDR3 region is CASSLGQNYEQYF. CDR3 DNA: TGTGCCAGCTCCCTCGGACAGAACTACGAGCAGTACTTC. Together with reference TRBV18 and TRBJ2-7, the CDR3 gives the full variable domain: NAGVMQNPRHLVRRRGQEARLRCSPMKGHSHVYWYRQLPEEGLKFMVYLQKENIIDESGMPKERFSAEFPKEGPSILRIQQVVRGDSAAYFCASSLGQNYEQYFGPGTRLTVT.

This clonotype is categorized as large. The chain's CDR3 is CSAFRQGNRLTGGYTF. The CDR3, as DNA: TGCAGTGCCTTTCGACAGGGAAACAGGCTAACGGGGGGCTACACCTTC. This chain joins TRBV20-1 and TRBJ1-2, with 7 positions matching TRBD1. Germline V gene data show CDR1 as DFQATT and CDR2 as SNEGSKA (reference sequence). V lost 6 bases, J lost 8 bases, and 21 bases stayed unmatched. The CDR3 has 16 residues.

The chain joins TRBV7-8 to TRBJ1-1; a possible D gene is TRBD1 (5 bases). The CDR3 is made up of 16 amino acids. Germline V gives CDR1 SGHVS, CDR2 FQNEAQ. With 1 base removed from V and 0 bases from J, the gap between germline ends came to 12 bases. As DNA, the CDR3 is TGTGCCAGCAGCTTAGGAGAGGCAGGGTTGAACACTGAAGCTTTCTTT. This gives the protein CASSLGEAGLNTEAFF.

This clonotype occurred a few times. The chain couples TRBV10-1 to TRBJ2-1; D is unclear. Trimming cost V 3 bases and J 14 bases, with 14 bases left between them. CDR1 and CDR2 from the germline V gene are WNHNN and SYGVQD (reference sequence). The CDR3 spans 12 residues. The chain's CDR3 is CASSDSGDIKFF. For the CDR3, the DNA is TGCGCCAGCAGTGATTCCGGTGACATAAAGTTCTTC.

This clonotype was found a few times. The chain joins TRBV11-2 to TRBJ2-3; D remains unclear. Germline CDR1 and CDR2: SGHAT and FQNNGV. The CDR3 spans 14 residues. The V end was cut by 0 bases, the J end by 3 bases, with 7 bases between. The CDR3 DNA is TGTGCCAGCAGCTTAGACATAGCTACAGATACGCAGTATTTT. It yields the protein CASSLDIATDTQYF.

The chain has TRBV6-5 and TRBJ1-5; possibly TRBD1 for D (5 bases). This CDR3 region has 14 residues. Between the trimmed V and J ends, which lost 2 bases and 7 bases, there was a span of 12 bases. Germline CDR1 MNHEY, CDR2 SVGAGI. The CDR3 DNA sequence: TGTGCCAGCAGTTACGGGGCAGCCCACCAGCCCCAGCATTTT. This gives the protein CASSYGAAHQPQHF.

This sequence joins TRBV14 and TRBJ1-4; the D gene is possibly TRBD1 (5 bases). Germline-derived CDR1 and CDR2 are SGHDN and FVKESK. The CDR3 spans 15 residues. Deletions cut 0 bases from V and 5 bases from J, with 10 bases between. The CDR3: CASSQDSGYNEKLFF. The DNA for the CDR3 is TGTGCCAGCAGCCAAGACTCAGGGTACAATGAAAAACTGTTTTTT. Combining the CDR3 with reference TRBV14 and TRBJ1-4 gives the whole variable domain EAGVTQFPSHSVIEKGQTVTLRCDPISGHDNLYWYRRVMGKEIKFLLHFVKESKQDESGMPNNRFLAERTGGTYSTLKVQPAELEDSGVYFCASSQDSGYNEKLFFGSGTQLSVL.

The chain's CDR3 is CASRHRGLYTDTQYF. The CDR3 DNA reads as TGTGCCAGCAGACACAGGGGGCTTTACACAGATACGCAGTATTTT. The chain uses TRBV12-3 or TRBV12-4 and TRBJ2-3; 9 nucleotides match TRBD1. The CDR3 loop spans 15 amino acids. The V and J ends lost 6 bases and 2 bases, in that order; junction bases with no gene match: 6.

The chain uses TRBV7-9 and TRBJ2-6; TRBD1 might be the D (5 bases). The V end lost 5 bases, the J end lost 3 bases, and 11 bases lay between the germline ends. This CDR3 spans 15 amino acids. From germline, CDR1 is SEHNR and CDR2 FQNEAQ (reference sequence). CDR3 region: CASSPGRRGANVLTF. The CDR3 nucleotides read TGTGCCAGCAGCCCAGGGCGTCGTGGGGCCAACGTCCTGACTTTC.

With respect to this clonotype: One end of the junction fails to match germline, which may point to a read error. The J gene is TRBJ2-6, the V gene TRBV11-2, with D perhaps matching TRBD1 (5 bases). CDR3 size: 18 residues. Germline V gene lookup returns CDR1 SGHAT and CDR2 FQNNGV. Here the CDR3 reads CASSPLTGKYSGANVLTF. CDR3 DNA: TGTGCCAGCAGCCCCCTAACAGGAAAATACTCTGGAGCCAACGTCCTGACTTTC.

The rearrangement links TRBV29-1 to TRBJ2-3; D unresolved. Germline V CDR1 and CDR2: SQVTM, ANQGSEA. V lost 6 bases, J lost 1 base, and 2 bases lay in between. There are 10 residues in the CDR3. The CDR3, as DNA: TGCAGCGTGGGCACAGATACGCAGTATTTT. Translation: CSVGTDTQYF.

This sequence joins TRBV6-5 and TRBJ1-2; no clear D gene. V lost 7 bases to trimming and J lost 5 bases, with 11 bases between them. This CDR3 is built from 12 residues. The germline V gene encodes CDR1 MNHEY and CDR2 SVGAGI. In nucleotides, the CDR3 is TGTGCCAGCACCCACCGGGGATATGGCTACACCTTC. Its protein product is CASTHRGYGYTF.

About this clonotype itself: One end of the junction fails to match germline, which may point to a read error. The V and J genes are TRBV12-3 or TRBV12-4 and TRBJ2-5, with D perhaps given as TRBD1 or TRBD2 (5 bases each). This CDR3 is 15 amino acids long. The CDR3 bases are TGTGCCGGCAGTTACCCGGGGCTGAGGCCAGAGACCCAGTACTTC. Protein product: CAGSYPGLRPETQYF.

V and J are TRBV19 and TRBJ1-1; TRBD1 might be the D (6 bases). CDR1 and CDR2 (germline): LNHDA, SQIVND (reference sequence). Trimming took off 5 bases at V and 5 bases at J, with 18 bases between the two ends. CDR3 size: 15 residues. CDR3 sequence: CASSPRQSQGTEAFF. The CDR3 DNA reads TGTGCCAGTAGTCCCCGACAGAGCCAGGGGACTGAAGCTTTCTTT.

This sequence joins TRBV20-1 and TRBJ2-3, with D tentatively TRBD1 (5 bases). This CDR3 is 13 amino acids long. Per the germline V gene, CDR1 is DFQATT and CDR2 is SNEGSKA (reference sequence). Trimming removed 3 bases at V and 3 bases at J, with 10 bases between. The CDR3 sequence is CSARADMTDTQYF. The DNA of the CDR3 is TGCAGTGCTAGGGCGGACATGACAGATACGCAGTATTTT.

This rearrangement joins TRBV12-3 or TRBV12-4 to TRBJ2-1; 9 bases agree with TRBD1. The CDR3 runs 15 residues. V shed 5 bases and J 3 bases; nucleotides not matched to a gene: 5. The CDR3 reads CASSAGTGNYNEQFF. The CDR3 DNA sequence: TGTGCCAGCAGTGCCGGGACAGGGAACTACAATGAGCAGTTCTTC.

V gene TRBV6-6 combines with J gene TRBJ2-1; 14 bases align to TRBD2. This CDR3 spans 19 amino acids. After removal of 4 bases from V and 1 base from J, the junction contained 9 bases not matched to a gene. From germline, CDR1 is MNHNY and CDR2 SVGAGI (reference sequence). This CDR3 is CASSSLRLAGGPSYNEQFF. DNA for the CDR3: TGTGCCAGCAGTTCCTTGAGACTAGCGGGAGGGCCTTCCTACAATGAGCAGTTCTTC.

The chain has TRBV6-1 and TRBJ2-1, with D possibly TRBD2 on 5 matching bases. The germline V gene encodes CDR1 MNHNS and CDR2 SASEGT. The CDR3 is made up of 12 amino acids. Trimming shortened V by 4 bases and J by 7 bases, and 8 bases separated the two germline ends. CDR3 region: CASSVGGNEQFF. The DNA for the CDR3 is TGTGCCAGCAGTGTCGGCGGGAATGAGCAGTTCTTC.

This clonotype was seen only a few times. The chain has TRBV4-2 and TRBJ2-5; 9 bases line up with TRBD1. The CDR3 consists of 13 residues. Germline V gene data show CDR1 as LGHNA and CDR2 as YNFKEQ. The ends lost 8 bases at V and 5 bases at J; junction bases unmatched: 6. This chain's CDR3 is CASLGDRDETQYF. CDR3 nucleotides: TGTGCCAGCCTGGGGGACAGGGATGAGACCCAGTACTTC.